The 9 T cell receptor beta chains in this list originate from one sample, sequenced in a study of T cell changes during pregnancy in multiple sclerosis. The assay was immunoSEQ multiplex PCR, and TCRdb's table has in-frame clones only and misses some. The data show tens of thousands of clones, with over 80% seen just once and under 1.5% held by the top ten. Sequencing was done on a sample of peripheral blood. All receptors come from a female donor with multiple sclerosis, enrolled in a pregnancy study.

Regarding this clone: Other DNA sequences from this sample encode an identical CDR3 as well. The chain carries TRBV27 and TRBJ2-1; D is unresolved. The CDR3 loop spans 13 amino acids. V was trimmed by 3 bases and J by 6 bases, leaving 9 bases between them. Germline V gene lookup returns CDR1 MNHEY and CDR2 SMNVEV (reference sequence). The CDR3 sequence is CASSFRDVNEQFF. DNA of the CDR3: TGTGCCAGCAGTTTCCGAGACGTCAATGAGCAGTTCTTC.

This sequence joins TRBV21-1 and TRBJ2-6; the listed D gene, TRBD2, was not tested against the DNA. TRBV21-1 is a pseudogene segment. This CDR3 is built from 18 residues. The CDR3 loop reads CASSSPVATQSRANVLTF. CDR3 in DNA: TGTGCCAGCAGCTCGCCTGTAGCTACACAAAGTCGGGCCAACGTCCTGACTTTC.

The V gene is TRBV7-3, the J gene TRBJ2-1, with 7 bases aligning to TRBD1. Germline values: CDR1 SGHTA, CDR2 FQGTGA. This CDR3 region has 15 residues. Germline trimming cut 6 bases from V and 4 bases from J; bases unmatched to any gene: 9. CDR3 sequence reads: CASSYTGTAYNEQFF. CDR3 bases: TGTGCCAGCAGTTATACCGGGACAGCTTACAATGAGCAGTTCTTC.

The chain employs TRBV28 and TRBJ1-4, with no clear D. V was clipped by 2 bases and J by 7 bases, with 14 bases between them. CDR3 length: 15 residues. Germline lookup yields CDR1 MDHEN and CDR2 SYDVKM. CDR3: CASSLLSYGSEKLFF. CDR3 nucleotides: TGTGCCAGCAGTTTACTTAGCTATGGTAGTGAAAAACTGTTTTTT.

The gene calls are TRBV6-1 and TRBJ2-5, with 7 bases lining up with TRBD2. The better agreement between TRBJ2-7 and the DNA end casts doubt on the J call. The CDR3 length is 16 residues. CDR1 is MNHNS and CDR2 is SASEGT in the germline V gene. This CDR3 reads CASSESPSSGGYEQYF. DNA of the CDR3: TGTGCCAGCAGTGAATCGCCGTCTAGCGGAGGCTACGAGCAGTACTTC.

CDR3 residues: CASSSESGTPRSYTF. CDR3 DNA sequence: TGTGCCAGCAGCTCTGAAAGCGGGACACCAAGAAGCTACACCTTC. This chain uses TRBV5-8 with TRBJ1-2; tentative D call: TRBD1 (6 bases). CDR3 length: 15 residues. Trimming pared 3 bases from V and 9 bases from J, leaving 21 bases between. Germline CDR1 reads SGHTS; CDR2 reads YDEGEE.

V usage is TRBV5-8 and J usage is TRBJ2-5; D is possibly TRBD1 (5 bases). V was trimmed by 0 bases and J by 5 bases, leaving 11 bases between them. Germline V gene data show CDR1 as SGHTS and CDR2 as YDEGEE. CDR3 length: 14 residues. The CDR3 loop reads CASSLERGGETQYF. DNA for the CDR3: TGTGCCAGCAGCTTGGAAAGGGGTGGGGAGACCCAGTACTTC.

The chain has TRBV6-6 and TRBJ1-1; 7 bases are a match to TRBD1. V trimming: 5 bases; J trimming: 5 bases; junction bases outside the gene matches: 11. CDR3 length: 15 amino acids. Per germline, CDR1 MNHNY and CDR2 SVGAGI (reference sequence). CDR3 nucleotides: TGTGCCAGCAGTAAACCGACAGGGCCGGGAACTGAAGCTTTCTTT. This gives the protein CASSKPTGPGTEAFF.

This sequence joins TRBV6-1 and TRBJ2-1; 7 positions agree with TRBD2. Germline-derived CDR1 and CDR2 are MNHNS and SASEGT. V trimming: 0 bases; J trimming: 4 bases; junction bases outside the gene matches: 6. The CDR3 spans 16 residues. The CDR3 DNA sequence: TGTGCCAGCAGTGAAGCGGGGGGAGGGACTTACAATGAGCAGTTCTTC. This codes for CASSEAGGGTYNEQFF.